The clone carrying this TCR beta chain was picked up a small number of times. This specimen comes from a study of T cells after yellow fever vaccination. UMIs were added to TCR cDNA along with a universal primer site when it was made by 5'RACE template switching. TCRdb reprocessed the 5' RACE reads with MiXCR, giving one entry per CDR3 protein. The sample comprises under 600,000 distinct CDR3 sequences, approximately 15% of which are singletons, and around 15% rests with the top ten. The ends lost 1 base at V and 7 bases at J; junction bases unmatched: 2. CDR1 and CDR2 from the germline V gene are SGHRS and YFSETQ. The CDR3 loop spans 14 amino acids.

V usage is TRBV5-1 and J usage is TRBJ2-2; 9 nucleotides line up with TRBD2. This specimen consisted of PBMCs, obtained on the day of the yellow fever booster vaccination. The sequence was obtained from a man aged 25-45 years who received the YFV17D yellow fever vaccine. CDR3 DNA: TGCGCCAGCAGCTTGTTGACTAGCGGCGGGGAGCTGTTTTTT. Encoded protein: CASSLLTSGGELFF.